The 28 T cell receptor beta chains reported below all come from one sample, sequenced in a study of T-cell reconstitution after alpha-beta-depleted transplantation in children. Preparation of the TCRbeta library used unique molecular identifiers. Using its own MiXCR run on the PCR reads, TCRdb lists one record per CDR3 protein. Of some 640,000 distinct CDR3 sequences in the sample, approximately 17% were seen once. The material sequenced was PBMCs from the stem cell graft donor, taken from the stem cell graft. The receptor set was obtained from a human donor who donated a stem cell graft to a child with acute myeloid leukemia.

This clonotype was counted many times. The genes are TRBV15 and TRBJ1-1, with 9 bases identical to TRBD1. V was clipped by 0 bases and J by 3 bases; unmatched bases: 5. CDR1 and CDR2 (germline): LNHNV, YYDKDF (reference sequence). The CDR3 covers 16 residues. CDR3 in DNA: TGTGCCACCAGCAGAGATGGGTGGGACAGGGACACTGAAGCTTTCTTT. It yields the protein CATSRDGWDRDTEAFF.

This clonotype occurred many times. The chain couples TRBV12-3 or TRBV12-4 to TRBJ2-5; no definite D call. The germline V and J ends were trimmed by 5 bases and 7 bases, with 14 bases remaining between them. CDR3 length: 13 residues. The CDR3 loop is CASSDALRMTQYF. The CDR3 DNA reads as TGTGCCAGCAGTGATGCCCTGAGAATGACCCAGTACTTC.

The table lists this clonotype with many counts. The chain employs TRBV20-1 and TRBJ2-1; no clear D. The CDR3 length is 13 residues. V lost 1 base and J lost 5, with 9 bases in between. From germline, CDR1 is DFQATT and CDR2 SNEGSKA (reference sequence). The chain's CDR3 is CSARVGWDNEQFF. The CDR3 bases are TGCAGTGCTAGAGTTGGCTGGGACAATGAGCAGTTCTTC.

This clonotype was detected many times. The V and J genes are TRBV5-1 and TRBJ1-2; D unclear. Trimming stripped 7 bases from V and 1 base from J, with 14 bases between. Germline assignment: CDR1 SGHRS and CDR2 YFSETQ. The CDR3 is made up of 14 amino acids. In nucleotides, the CDR3 is TGCGCCAGCTCTCTATCCCTCGGTAACTATGGCTACACCTTC. Translating it yields CASSLSLGNYGYTF.

This clonotype has ten or more counts. The chain employs TRBV7-2 and TRBJ1-2, with D uncertain. The CDR3 extends over 13 amino acids. The V end was cut by 0 bases, the J end by 3 bases, with 5 bases between. Germline V lookup: CDR1 SGHTA, CDR2 FQGNSA. The CDR3 here is CASSLADDYGYTF. The DNA for the CDR3 is TGTGCCAGCAGCTTAGCGGACGACTATGGCTACACCTTC. Filled out from reference TRBV7-2 and TRBJ1-2, the complete variable domain reads GAGVSQSPSNKVTEKGKDVELRCDPISGHTALYWYRQSLGQGLEFLIYFQGNSAPDKSGLPSDRFSAERTGGSVSTLTIQRTQQEDSAVYLCASSLADDYGYTFGSGTRLTVV.

This clonotype was counted at least ten times. The rearrangement links TRBV7-2 to TRBJ2-1; TRBD2 aligns across 13 bases. CDR1 SGHTA and CDR2 FQGNSA come from the germline V gene. The J segment lost 8 bases and the V segment lost 5 bases, leaving 6 bases of the junction unmatched. The CDR3 is 15 residues long. This chain's CDR3 is CASSPGTSGKDEQFF. Written as DNA, the CDR3 is TGTGCCAGCAGCCCTGGGACTAGCGGGAAGGATGAGCAGTTCTTC.

This clonotype showed up just a few times. The CDR3 spells CSAIRTDTQYF. Written as DNA, the CDR3 is TGCAGTGCTATAAGAACAGATACGCAGTATTTT. The chain is built from TRBV20-1 and TRBJ2-3; no firm D call. Germline CDR1 and CDR2: DFQATT and SNEGSKA (reference sequence). V gave up 4 bases and J gave up 3 bases, with 5 bases separating them. The CDR3 has 11 amino acids.

This clonotype has just a few counts. The rearrangement links TRBV4-1 to TRBJ2-1, with TRBD1 as a possible D gene (6 bases). The germline gives CDR1 MGHRA, CDR2 YSYEKL. The CDR3 runs to 14 residues. Trimming left V 1 base short and J 6 bases short, with 10 bases between. Here the CDR3 DNA reads TGCGCCAGCAGCCAAGCCCCGACAGGCAATGAGCAGTTCTTC. This sequence encodes CASSQAPTGNEQFF.

This clonotype was counted only a few times. V gene TRBV6-1 combines with J gene TRBJ2-3, with D unresolved. The CDR3 length is 13 residues. Germline lookup yields CDR1 MNHNS and CDR2 SASEGT. Trimming shortened V by 8 bases and J by 3 bases, and 12 bases separated the two germline ends. For the CDR3, the DNA is TGTGCCAGCTCTGTGACACCAACAGATACGCAGTATTTT. Amino acid sequence: CASSVTPTDTQYF.

This clonotype has at least ten counts. The chain recombines TRBV29-1 with TRBJ2-1; TRBD2 matches at 8 bases. Trimming at V came to 4 bases and at J to 6 bases, leaving 5 bases not matched to a gene. CDR1 is SQVTM and CDR2 is ANQGSEA in the germline V gene. The CDR3 runs to 13 residues. The CDR3 spells CSVGRGVINEQFF. The DNA of the CDR3 is TGCAGCGTTGGGCGGGGGGTCATCAATGAGCAGTTCTTC.

Many counts were recorded for this clonotype. This chain uses TRBV20-1 with TRBJ2-7; D remains unclear. Trimming cost V 5 bases and J 3 bases, with 14 bases left between them. CDR3 length: 13 amino acids. The germline V gene encodes CDR1 DFQATT and CDR2 SNEGSKA (reference sequence). The CDR3 sequence: CSAPNRLNYEQYF. CDR3 in DNA: TGCAGTGCTCCCAATCGGCTGAACTACGAGCAGTACTTC.

This clonotype was found many times. The V and J genes are TRBV20-1 and TRBJ2-5, with D possibly TRBD2 on 6 matching bases. This CDR3 has 15 amino acids. Germline V gene lookup returns CDR1 DFQATT and CDR2 SNEGSKA (reference sequence). The germline V and J ends were trimmed by 0 bases and 1 base, with 12 bases remaining between them. CDR3 protein: CSARDRTGLQETQYF. The CDR3 bases are TGCAGTGCTAGAGATCGGACGGGACTCCAAGAGACCCAGTACTTC.

In its sample, this clonotype was seen many times. The gene calls are TRBV15 and TRBJ2-1, with 7 bases lining up with TRBD1. Germline CDR1 and CDR2: LNHNV and YYDKDF (reference sequence). V lost 0 bases to trimming and J lost 10 bases; unmatched junction nucleotides: 9. This CDR3 is built from 15 residues. CDR3 sequence (DNA): TGTGCCACCAGCAGAGAAGGGACAGCCCTCGGGGAGCAGTTCTTC. Translated, it gives CATSREGTALGEQFF.

This clonotype appeared many times. The J gene is TRBJ1-1, the V gene TRBV9; 12 bases map to TRBD1. Germline CDR1 reads SGDLS; CDR2 reads YYNGEE. J lost 0 bases, V lost 1 base, and 7 bases had no gene match. The CDR3 spans 18 residues. CDR3 in amino acids: CASSVPRDRGLMNTEAFF. The CDR3 nucleotides are TGTGCCAGCAGCGTACCCCGGGACAGGGGGCTTATGAACACTGAAGCTTTCTTT.

This clonotype came up many times. The CDR3 region is CSALVLKNTEAFF. CDR3 DNA sequence: TGCAGTGCTTTGGTTCTAAAGAACACTGAAGCTTTCTTT. V and J are TRBV20-1 and TRBJ1-1, with D hard to call. Trimming took 5 bases from V and 1 from J, leaving 11 bases between them. Germline V gene sequence: CDR1 DFQATT, CDR2 SNEGSKA (reference sequence). The CDR3 contains 13 residues.

This clonotype was found a few times. J is TRBJ1-5 and V is TRBV15; TRBD1 agrees at 7 bases. The germline V gene encodes CDR1 LNHNV and CDR2 YYDKDF (reference sequence). V was clipped by 8 bases and J by 3 bases; unmatched bases: 7. This CDR3 region has 14 residues. The CDR3 loop is CATSSDRNNQPQHF. For the CDR3, the DNA is TGTGCCACCTCTTCGGACAGGAACAATCAGCCCCAGCATTTT.

This clonotype is a singleton in its sample. In DNA, the CDR3 is TGCAGTGCTAGAGATCTTTGGCGCGGTAGCAATCAGCCCCAGCATTTT. Amino acid sequence: CSARDLWRGSNQPQHF. This chain joins TRBV20-1 and TRBJ1-5; D gene unclear. CDR1 is DFQATT and CDR2 is SNEGSKA in the germline V gene (reference sequence). V shed 0 bases and J shed 0 bases, with 12 bases lying between them. The CDR3 is 16 amino acids.

This clonotype was counted many times. This chain uses TRBV20-1 with TRBJ1-4, with a weak D call TRBD1 (6 bases). The CDR3 contains 14 residues. Germline V lookup: CDR1 DFQATT, CDR2 SNEGSKA (reference sequence). V was clipped by 6 bases and J by 6 bases, with 17 bases between them. This CDR3 is CSAVRGNGDEKLFF. In DNA, the CDR3 is TGCAGTGCGGTCAGGGGTAATGGGGATGAAAAACTGTTTTTT.

This clonotype has a count of ten or more. The chain is built from TRBV29-1 and TRBJ2-2; D is ambiguous. The CDR3 has 10 residues. V shed 7 bases and J shed 6 bases, with 6 bases lying between them. Germline V gene sequence: CDR1 SQVTM, CDR2 ANQGSEA. The CDR3 loop reads CSASAGELFF. CDR3 DNA sequence: TGCAGCGCTTCGGCCGGGGAGCTGTTTTTT.

This clonotype was recorded a few times. This sequence joins TRBV12-3 or TRBV12-4 and TRBJ1-2, with D possibly being TRBD1 (5 bases). Trimming removed 5 bases at V and 3 bases at J, with 13 bases between. The CDR3 has 14 amino acids. DNA for the CDR3: TGTGCCAGCAGTCGCCCCGGGGGGTACTATGGCTACACCTTC. Translated, it gives CASSRPGGYYGYTF.

The chain has TRBV20-1 and TRBJ2-3; no clear D. The CDR3 is 13 residues long. Germline CDR1 reads DFQATT; CDR2 reads SNEGSKA (reference sequence). The V end lost 6 bases, the J end lost 1 base, and 11 bases lay between the germline ends. CDR3 residues: CSADRMGTDTQYF. For the CDR3, the DNA is TGCAGTGCCGACCGAATGGGCACAGATACGCAGTATTTT.

This chain links TRBV6-2 or TRBV6-3 with TRBJ1-2; tentative D call: TRBD1 (5 bases). With 8 bases removed from V and 4 bases from J, the gap between germline ends came to 11 bases. The CDR3 is 12 amino acids. In germline, CDR1 is MNHEY, CDR2 SVGEGT. DNA of the CDR3: TGTGCCAGCCGGTCAGGGACCTATGGCTACACCTTC. Translating it yields CASRSGTYGYTF.

This clonotype was counted a few times. CDR3 amino acids: CASSPKRGAIYEQYF. The CDR3 DNA sequence: TGCGCCAGCAGCCCCAAACGGGGGGCTATCTACGAGCAGTACTTC. The J gene is TRBJ2-7, the V gene TRBV4-3; a weak D match, TRBD2 (7 bases). The CDR3 consists of 15 residues. The germline gives CDR1 LGHNA, CDR2 YSLEER. V gave up 4 bases and J gave up 3 bases, with 16 bases separating them.

The V gene is TRBV20-1, the J gene TRBJ1-6; the match to TRBD1 covers 9 bases. This CDR3 spans 15 amino acids. Germline lookup yields CDR1 DFQATT and CDR2 SNEGSKA (reference sequence). With 6 bases clipped from V and 7 bases from J, the junction kept 10 bases outside the gene matches. CDR3 DNA: TGCAGTGCGCCGGGGAGGACAGGGGACAATTCACCCCTCCACTTT. Its translation: CSAPGRTGDNSPLHF.

There are many counts of this clonotype. The gene calls are TRBV20-1 and TRBJ1-5; 7 bases align to TRBD1. Trimming removed 2 bases from V and 0 bases from J; junction bases left unmatched: 7. The CDR3 spans 16 residues. Per germline, CDR1 DFQATT and CDR2 SNEGSKA (reference sequence). CDR3 nucleotides: TGCAGTGCTAGAAGACAGGGCCAGTATAGCAATCAGCCCCAGCATTTT. It yields the protein CSARRQGQYSNQPQHF.

This clonotype has more than one count but fewer than ten. The chain combines TRBV5-1 with TRBJ1-2; TRBD1 matches 7 bases. The J segment lost 0 bases and the V segment lost 0 bases, leaving 5 bases of the junction unmatched. The CDR3 spans 16 residues. Germline V gene lookup returns CDR1 SGHRS and CDR2 YFSETQ. CDR3 nucleotides: TGCGCCAGCAGCTTGGACGGACAGGCAGCTAACTATGGCTACACCTTC. Protein product: CASSLDGQAANYGYTF.

This clonotype turned up a few times. The chain combines TRBV25-1 with TRBJ2-3; TRBD2 might be the D (5 bases). Per germline, CDR1 MGHDK and CDR2 SYGVNS. V shed 5 bases and J shed 9 bases, with 18 bases lying between them. The CDR3 length is 14 residues. CDR3 amino acids: CASSIPSRPVTQYF. In DNA, the CDR3 is TGTGCCAGCAGTATACCTAGCCGACCTGTGACGCAGTATTTT. The variable domain in full, with the rest retrieved from reference TRBV25-1 and TRBJ2-3, is EADIYQTPRYLVIGTGKKITLECSQTMGHDKMYWYQQDPGMELHLIHYSYGVNSTEKGDLSSESTVSRIRTEHFPLTLESARPSHTSQYLCASSIPSRPVTQYFGPGTRLTVL.

There are many counts of this clonotype. This sequence joins TRBV5-1 and TRBJ2-5, with 7 bases that match TRBD1. J gave up 2 bases and V 4 bases, and 8 bases lay outside the gene matches. This CDR3 contains 15 residues. Looked up from germline, CDR1 is SGHRS and CDR2 is YFSETQ. The CDR3 spells CASSLTGRNQETQYF. The DNA for the CDR3 is TGCGCCAGCAGCCTGACAGGGCGAAATCAAGAGACCCAGTACTTC.